This T cell receptor beta chain is drawn from a study of blood T cell repertoires in COVID-19. About the study: The United States, Italy and Spain were the sources of the acute and convalescent COVID-19 samples. PBMCs, B-cell-depleted T cells, or T cells were the source of the cDNA or gDNA that made up the material.

Authors' methods: Reference gene primer amplification gave nucleated cell count estimates. Sequencing was performed with immunoSEQ multiplex PCR; in TCRdb, only in-frame clones are kept and a portion is missing. V, J and clone size are taken as reported in that table, and D and trimming were inferred from the DNA itself. The sample holds about 240,000 clones, 85% seen once. CDR1 is SGDLS and CDR2 is YYNGEE in the germline V gene. The V segment lost 3 bases and the J segment 7 bases; nucleotides outside the gene matches: 13. This CDR3 is 16 amino acids long. The sample taken for sequencing was peripheral blood. The sequence was obtained from a woman in her sixties with active or convalescent COVID-19. This chain uses TRBV9 with TRBJ2-1; TRBD1 matches at 7 bases. CDR3 protein: CASSAPRVGGGNEQFF. The CDR3 DNA sequence: TGTGCCAGCAGCGCTCCACGGGTAGGGGGCGGAAATGAGCAGTTCTTC.